What follows are 32 T cell receptor beta chains derived from one specimen sequenced in a study of post-analysis software for immune sequencing data. Study-level results: Elevated frequency relative to controls characterized roughly 5 TRBV segments in patients, TRBV5-6, TRBV5-1 and TRBV20-1 among them.

No antigen is known for these receptors. TCR beta libraries were prepared from cDNA with unique molecular identifiers. TCRdb reanalysed the PCR reads using MiXCR and keeps one entry per CDR3 protein. The sample includes about 430,000 distinct CDR3 sequences, about 39% of them seen just once. The sequencing input was blood. Every receptor here comes from a girl aged 2 to 10 with multiple sclerosis.

The chain has TRBV7-8 and TRBJ2-1; 13 bases line up with TRBD2. V was clipped by 3 bases and J by 3 bases; unmatched bases: 8. CDR1 and CDR2 from the germline V gene are SGHVS and FQNEAQ. This CDR3 is 18 amino acids long. CDR3 DNA: TGTGCCAGCAGCTTCATGGGACTAGCGGGGTCTAACTACAATGAGCAGTTCTTC. This sequence encodes CASSFMGLAGSNYNEQFF.

This chain joins TRBV12-3 or TRBV12-4 and TRBJ1-1, with D perhaps matching TRBD1 (6 bases). Trimming shortened V by 6 bases and J by 5 bases, and 19 bases separated the two germline ends. The CDR3 consists of 15 residues. The CDR3 DNA reads TGTGCCAGCAGCAATTCCTTACAGGGCTGGACTGAAGCTTTCTTT. Protein: CASSNSLQGWTEAFF.

This clonotype was seen a handful of times. As DNA, the CDR3 is TGTGCCAGCAGCCCAAAGCCGGGACAGGGATACGCAGATACGCAGTATTTT. Protein product: CASSPKPGQGYADTQYF. This chain uses TRBV7-8 with TRBJ2-3; TRBD1 matches 9 bases. This CDR3 has 17 residues. The germline V gene encodes CDR1 SGHVS and CDR2 FQNEAQ. Losses at the gene ends were 5 bases for V and 4 bases for J; bases not matched to a gene: 13.

A word on this clonotype: Its ends do not fully match the called genes, so a read error is possible. The chain employs TRBV19 and TRBJ2-7; perhaps TRBD2 as D (5 bases). Judging by the DNA end, TRBJ2-5 fits better; the J call may be wrong. Germline V gene data show CDR1 as LNHDA and CDR2 as SQIVND (reference sequence). This CDR3 is 14 amino acids long. CDR3 bases: TGTGCCAGTAGCATAGGCAGGAGGCAAGAGACCCAGTACTTC. This codes for CASSIGRRQETQYF.

V usage is TRBV6-5 and J usage is TRBJ2-1; 11 positions match TRBD1. The CDR3 extends over 15 amino acids. V was clipped by 2 bases and J by 6 bases; unmatched bases: 3. Germline CDR1 reads MNHEY; CDR2 reads SVGAGI. The CDR3 loop is CASSYRGTGGNEQFF. DNA for the CDR3: TGTGCCAGCAGTTACCGAGGGACAGGGGGCAATGAGCAGTTCTTC.

The chain links TRBV4-2 to TRBJ2-7; tentatively, D is TRBD1 (6 bases). This CDR3 region has 15 residues. Trimming shortened V by 1 base and J by 3 bases, and 13 bases separated the two germline ends. Germline V lookup: CDR1 LGHNA, CDR2 YNFKEQ. The CDR3 spells CASSQGLGQYYEQYF. The DNA of the CDR3 is TGTGCCAGCAGCCAAGGATTAGGACAGTACTACGAGCAGTACTTC.

The chain combines TRBV7-8 with TRBJ2-5; a weak D match, TRBD2 (6 bases). The end of the DNA is better explained by TRBJ2-7, so the J call may be wrong. The CDR3 has 15 residues. Germline V CDR1 and CDR2: SGHVS, FQNEAQ. CDR3 in amino acids: CASSLWRGVQDEQYF. In DNA, the CDR3 is TGTGCCAGCAGCCTCTGGCGGGGCGTGCAAGACGAGCAGTACTTC.

The genes are TRBV20-1 and TRBJ2-1, with 8 bases matching TRBD1. Germline V gene data show CDR1 as DFQATT and CDR2 as SNEGSKA (reference sequence). The CDR3 loop spans 16 amino acids. Losses at the gene ends were 0 bases for V and 7 bases for J; bases not matched to a gene: 11. DNA of the CDR3: TGCAGTGCTAGAGATCGCGGCAGGGGGCTATGGAATGAGCAGTTCTTC. Protein product: CSARDRGRGLWNEQFF.

V is TRBV6-2 or TRBV6-3 and J is TRBJ2-5; tentatively, D is TRBD1 (7 bases). Germline CDR1 MNHEY, CDR2 SVGEGT. Trimming left V 2 bases short and J 5 bases short, with 18 bases between. The CDR3 covers 16 residues. The CDR3, as DNA: TGTGCCAGCAGTTACAGTAGGAGGGGGCCTTGGGAGACCCAGTACTTC. Protein product: CASSYSRRGPWETQYF.

By share, this clonotype counts as medium-sized (0.01 to 0.1%). The chain carries TRBV9 and TRBJ2-3; D might be TRBD2 (5 bases). The ends were cut back, 4 bases at V and 2 bases at J, with 17 bases in the middle. Germline lookup yields CDR1 SGDLS and CDR2 YYNGEE. This CDR3 contains 16 residues. CDR3 in DNA: TGTGCCAGCAGCCCGCGGGCTGGGCCAGACACAGATACGCAGTATTTT. Protein sequence: CASSPRAGPDTDTQYF.

V usage is TRBV2 and J usage is TRBJ2-3; no firm D call. The CDR3 is 15 amino acids. The V gene's germline CDR1 is SNHLY and CDR2 FYNNEI. V was cut by 1 base and J by 4 bases, with 12 bases left in between. In DNA form, the CDR3 reads TGTGCCAGCAGTGAAGTTTACCTAGAAGCAGATACGCAGTATTTT. Protein sequence: CASSEVYLEADTQYF. The variable domain in full, with the rest retrieved from reference TRBV2 and TRBJ2-3, is EPEVTQTPSHQVTQMGQEVILRCVPISNHLYFYWYRQILGQKVEFLVSFYNNEISEKSEIFDDQFSVERPDGSNFTLKIRSTKLEDSAMYFCASSEVYLEADTQYFGPGTRLTVL.

The chain joins TRBV7-2 to TRBJ2-4; D is perhaps TRBD2 (5 bases). Trimming stripped 8 bases from V and 7 bases from J, with 12 bases between. Germline V gene sequence: CDR1 SGHTA, CDR2 FQGNSA. The CDR3 extends over 12 amino acids. Here the CDR3 reads CASGTSGNIQYF. The CDR3 DNA is TGTGCCAGCGGTACCTCGGGGAACATTCAGTACTTC.

This chain links TRBV12-3 or TRBV12-4 with TRBJ2-1, with 10 positions matching TRBD2. The V and J ends lost 7 bases and 9 bases, in that order; junction bases with no gene match: 6. The CDR3 runs to 13 residues. CDR3 DNA sequence: TGTGCCAGCAACCAGCGGGGGGGCCTTGAGCAGTTCTTC. It encodes CASNQRGGLEQFF.

The chain combines TRBV6-5 with TRBJ2-3; D is uncertain. The V gene lost 4 bases and the J gene lost 2 bases, with 10 bases spanning the gap. Germline V CDR1 and CDR2: MNHEY, SVGAGI. This CDR3 has 14 residues. DNA of the CDR3: TGTGCCAGCAGTTTAAATGACGCCACAGATACGCAGTATTTT. Its translation is CASSLNDATDTQYF.

This clonotype turned up a few times. The chain is built from TRBV7-6 and TRBJ2-7; D is ambiguous. This CDR3 has 14 amino acids. Germline values: CDR1 SGHVS, CDR2 FNYEAQ. Deletions cut 4 bases from V and 3 bases from J, with 13 bases between. The CDR3 nucleotides are TGTGCCAGCAGCTACGGTGGAAGCATCTACGAGCAGTACTTC. Translated: CASSYGGSIYEQYF.

The chain links TRBV20-1 to TRBJ2-3; 15 bases map to TRBD2. Germline values: CDR1 DFQATT, CDR2 SNEGSKA (reference sequence). Losses at the gene ends were 6 bases for V and 5 bases for J; bases not matched to a gene: 9. This CDR3 has 16 amino acids. In DNA form, the CDR3 reads TGCAGTGCAACCCGGACTAGCGGGGGGGTTATAGATACGCAGTATTTT. Protein sequence: CSATRTSGGVIDTQYF.

The rearrangement uses TRBV6-1 and TRBJ1-1; the D gene is possibly TRBD1 (6 bases). V was clipped by 4 bases and J by 3 bases, with 15 bases between them. The germline V gene has CDR1 MNHNS and CDR2 SASEGT. CDR3 length equals 15 residues. The chain's CDR3 is CASSATTPGDTEAFF. The CDR3 nucleotides are TGTGCCAGCAGTGCCACAACACCAGGGGACACTGAAGCTTTCTTT.

This clonotype came up a few times. The junction differs from germline at one of its ends, possibly a read error. V is TRBV10-3 and J is TRBJ1-2; TRBD1 matches at 8 bases. This CDR3 has 14 residues. Germline CDR1 is ENHRY and CDR2 is SYGVKD. CDR3 residues: CVISRQGKDYGYTF. In nucleotides, the CDR3 is TGTGTCATCAGCAGACAGGGGAAAGACTATGGCTACACCTTC.

The sample holds a few counts of this clonotype. J is TRBJ1-2 and V is TRBV29-1, with a possible D match to TRBD1 (5 bases). Trimming cost V 6 bases and J 0 bases, with 11 bases left between them. CDR1 SQVTM and CDR2 ANQGSEA come from the germline V gene. This CDR3 has 13 residues. The CDR3, as DNA: TGCAGCGTAACAGGCTATTCTAACTATGGCTACACCTTC. It encodes CSVTGYSNYGYTF.

V and J are TRBV12-3 or TRBV12-4 and TRBJ2-5; D is unclear. The CDR3 sequence is 14 residues long. V lost 3 bases and J 0 bases, leaving 8 bases between the germline ends. CDR3 residues: CASSFRLNQETQYF. The CDR3, as DNA: TGTGCCAGCAGTTTTAGGTTAAACCAAGAGACCCAGTACTTC.

The sample holds a few counts of this clonotype. The V call is TRBV6-5, the J call TRBJ2-5; D might be TRBD1 (7 bases). This CDR3 comprises 15 residues. Germline V gene lookup returns CDR1 MNHEY and CDR2 SVGAGI. Between the trimmed V and J ends, which lost 6 bases and 3 bases, there was a span of 17 bases. The CDR3: CASRKHQGGKETQYF. As DNA, the CDR3 is TGTGCCAGCAGGAAACATCAGGGGGGAAAAGAGACCCAGTACTTC.

V and J are TRBV4-1 and TRBJ2-1; 7 bases agree with TRBD2. The ends lost 3 bases at V and 7 bases at J; junction bases unmatched: 6. The CDR3 sequence is 14 residues long. The germline CDR1 and CDR2 sequences are MGHRA and YSYEKL. CDR3 bases: TGCGCCAGCAGCCAGCGGGAGCCCGTTAATGAGCAGTTCTTC. Its translation: CASSQREPVNEQFF.

Details on this clonotype: Relative to the germline gene, one junction end is altered; a read error may explain this. The chain recombines TRBV2 with TRBJ1-5; 9 bases match TRBD1. The CDR3 consists of 14 residues. CDR1 is SNHLY and CDR2 is FYNNEI in the germline V gene. CDR3 in amino acids: CASSRTGGHQPKHF. CDR3 sequence (DNA): TGTGCCAGCAGTCGAACAGGGGGCCATCAGCCCAAGCATTTT.

The chain carries TRBV20-1 and TRBJ2-5, with 10 bases aligning to TRBD1. Germline-derived CDR1 and CDR2 are DFQATT and SNEGSKA (reference sequence). The V gene end was trimmed by 2 bases and the J gene end by 7 bases; junction bases not matched to a gene: 13. CDR3 length: 16 amino acids. The DNA for the CDR3 is TGCAGTGCTAGATTCCGTGGGACAGGGGCGACCGGGACCCAGTACTTC. It encodes CSARFRGTGATGTQYF.

In its sample, this clonotype was seen once. J is TRBJ2-1 and V is TRBV9; TRBD1 or TRBD2 may be the D gene (5 bases each). Trimming shortened V by 1 base and J by 6 bases, and 14 bases separated the two germline ends. Germline values: CDR1 SGDLS, CDR2 YYNGEE. CDR3 size: 15 residues. CDR3 coding DNA: TGTGCCAGCAGCGTACCCGGGGCGATTCGCAATGAGCAGTTCTTC. Its translation: CASSVPGAIRNEQFF.

V and J are TRBV20-1 and TRBJ2-3; 7 bases fit TRBD1. J gave up 0 bases and V 5 bases, and 2 bases lay outside the gene matches. The CDR3 covers 13 residues. CDR1 and CDR2 from the germline V gene are DFQATT and SNEGSKA (reference sequence). Written as DNA, the CDR3 is TGCAGTGCTGGACAGGTTAGCACAGATACGCAGTATTTT. As protein: CSAGQVSTDTQYF.

In its sample, this clonotype was seen many times. The chain is built from TRBV28 and TRBJ2-7; weak D call: TRBD2 (6 bases). Per germline, CDR1 MDHEN and CDR2 SYDVKM. CDR3 size: 14 residues. Trimming left V 4 bases short and J 8 bases short, with 18 bases between. CDR3 coding DNA: TGTGCCAGCAGTTCGCCAGGAGGGCTTATCAAGCAGTACTTC. It codes for CASSSPGGLIKQYF. The full variable domain, rest sourced from reference TRBV28 and TRBJ2-7, is DVKVTQSSRYLVKRTGEKVFLECVQDMDHENMFWYRQDPGLGLRLIYFSYDVKMKEKGDIPEGYSVSREKKERFSLILESASTNQTSMYLCASSSPGGLIKQYFGPGTRLTVT.

The rearrangement uses TRBV20-1 and TRBJ2-1; TRBD2 aligns across 10 bases. J gave up 2 bases and V 2 bases, and 9 bases lay outside the gene matches. The CDR3 is 17 amino acids. Germline loops: CDR1 DFQATT, CDR2 SNEGSKA (reference sequence). DNA for the CDR3: TGCAGTGCTAGATCCCCTCTAGCGGGGGACCCCTACAATGAGCAGTTCTTC. This gives the protein CSARSPLAGDPYNEQFF.

This clonotype was seen a handful of times. This chain joins TRBV7-2 and TRBJ1-2; D is perhaps TRBD1 (6 bases). The CDR3 runs 12 residues. V lost 4 bases and J lost 8, with 11 bases in between. From germline, CDR1 is SGHTA and CDR2 FQGNSA. Written as DNA, the CDR3 is TGTGCCAGCAGCTCCGGGGGCCGGGGCTACACCTTC. Its translation: CASSSGGRGYTF.

The rearrangement links TRBV4-1 to TRBJ2-4; 8 positions agree with TRBD2. The CDR3 spans 18 residues. V was pared by 4 bases and J by 2 bases, with 13 bases of the junction left unmatched. Germline CDR1 MGHRA, CDR2 YSYEKL. The CDR3 loop reads CASSPIKTGGPTKNIQYF. Written as DNA, the CDR3 is TGCGCCAGCAGCCCAATTAAGACGGGGGGGCCTACCAAAAACATTCAGTACTTC.

The chain combines TRBV12-3 or TRBV12-4 with TRBJ1-2, with 8 nucleotides matching TRBD1. This CDR3 has 14 residues. After removal of 6 bases from V and 8 bases from J, the junction contained 11 bases not matched to a gene. CDR3 residues: CASRFAAGGVGYTF. The CDR3 bases are TGTGCCAGCAGATTTGCCGCAGGGGGCGTAGGCTACACCTTC.

This clonotype was counted between two and nine times. This sequence joins TRBV12-3 or TRBV12-4 and TRBJ2-7; 9 bases match TRBD1. The V and J ends lost 6 bases and 4 bases, in that order; junction bases with no gene match: 7. The length of the CDR3 is 14 residues. CDR3 in DNA: TGTGCCAGCAGCGGGACAGGGCTAAAATACGAGCAGTACTTC. It yields the protein CASSGTGLKYEQYF.